This T cell receptor (beta chain) was observed in a study of blood T cell repertoires in COVID-19. Study summary: The samples span acute and convalescent COVID-19 from the United States, Italy and Spain. PBMCs, B-cell-depleted T cells, or T cells were the source of the cDNA or gDNA that made up the material.

Trimming took 1 base from V and 5 from J, leaving 8 bases between them. This CDR3 has 14 residues. CDR1 is MDHEN and CDR2 is SYDVKM in the germline V gene. Authors' methods: Reference gene primer amplification gave estimated nucleated cell counts. The table came from immunoSEQ multiplex PCR; TCRdb's copy has only in-frame clones and leaves some out. V, J and clone size were drawn from that table, and D and trimming were deduced from the DNA. The sample holds about 130,000 clones, approximately 82% seen once. This rearrangement joins TRBV28 to TRBJ2-2; a weak D match, TRBD1 (6 bases). The sequenced sample was peripheral blood. The clonotype originates from a woman aged 50 to 65 with acute or convalescent COVID-19. The CDR3 coding sequence is TGTGCCAGCAGTTTATACAGGGCGACCGGGGAGCTGTTTTTT. Translating gives CASSLYRATGELFF.